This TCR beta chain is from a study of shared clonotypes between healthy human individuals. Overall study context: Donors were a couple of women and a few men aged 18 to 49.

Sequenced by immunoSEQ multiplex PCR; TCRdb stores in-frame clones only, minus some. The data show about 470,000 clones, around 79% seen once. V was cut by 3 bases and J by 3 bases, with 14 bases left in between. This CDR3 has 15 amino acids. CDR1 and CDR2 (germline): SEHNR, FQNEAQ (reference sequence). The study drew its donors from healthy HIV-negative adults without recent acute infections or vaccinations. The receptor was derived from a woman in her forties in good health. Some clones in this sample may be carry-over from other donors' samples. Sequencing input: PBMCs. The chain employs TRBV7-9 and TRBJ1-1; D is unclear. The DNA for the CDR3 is TGTGCCAGCAGCTTTTCGACACCGGCGGACACTGAAGCTTTCTTT. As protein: CASSFSTPADTEAFF. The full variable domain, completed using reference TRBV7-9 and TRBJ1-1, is DTGVSQNPRHKITKRGQNVTFRCDPISEHNRLYWYRQTLGQGPEFLTYFQNEAQLEKSRLLSDRFSAERPKGSFSTLEIQRTEQGDSAMYLCASSFSTPADTEAFFGQGTRLTVV.